This TCR beta chain was identified during a study of blood T cells in healthy people across ages. Study-wide results and caveats: Nothing was known about donor CMV status, and this possibly confounded expanded clonotype changes.

Researchers collected about 9.1 milliliters of peripheral blood from every single donor. Each sample had at least 6 million PBMCs isolated. Germline lookup yields CDR1 DFQATT and CDR2 SNEGSKA (reference sequence). There are 15 residues in the CDR3. V was pared by 6 bases and J by 6 bases, with 12 bases of the junction left unmatched. Then a second PCR, running about 7 to 11 cycles, was carried out with a sample-barcoded 5' primer and a J-beta primer mix. MiXCR was run by TCRdb on the 5' RACE reads, yielding one entry per CDR3 protein. The sample shows 1,800,000 or so distinct CDR3 sequences, approximately 40% of them seen only once. As for this clonotype: Its antigen remains unidentified.

The TCR sequence derives from a human donor in good health. Material for sequencing was blood. The chain has TRBV20-1 and TRBJ2-2; 8 nucleotides match TRBD1. CDR3 in amino acids: CSAHHRGEFAGELFF. The CDR3 DNA reads TGCAGTGCGCACCACAGGGGGGAGTTCGCCGGGGAGCTGTTTTTT.